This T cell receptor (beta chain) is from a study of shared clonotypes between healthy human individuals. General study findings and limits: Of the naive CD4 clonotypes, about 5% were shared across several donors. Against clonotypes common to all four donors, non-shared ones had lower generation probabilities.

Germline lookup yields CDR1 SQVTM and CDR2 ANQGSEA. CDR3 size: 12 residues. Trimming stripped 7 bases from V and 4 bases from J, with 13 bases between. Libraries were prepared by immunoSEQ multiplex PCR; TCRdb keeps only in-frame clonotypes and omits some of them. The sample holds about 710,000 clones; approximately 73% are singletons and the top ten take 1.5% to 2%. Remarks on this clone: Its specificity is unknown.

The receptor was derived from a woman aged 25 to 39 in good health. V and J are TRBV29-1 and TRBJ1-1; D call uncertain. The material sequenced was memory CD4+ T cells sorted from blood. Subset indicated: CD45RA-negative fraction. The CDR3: CSAGKGSTEAFF. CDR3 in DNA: TGCAGCGCTGGAAAGGGATCCACTGAAGCTTTCTTT.